The 3 T cell receptor beta chains below were found in one sample sequenced in a study of blood T cell repertoires in COVID-19. Measured with immunoSEQ multiplex PCR; TCRdb has only the in-frame clones, and not every one. Counted here are 200,000 to 250,000 clones, about 79% occurring once; the ten biggest clones make up 7.5% to 10%. The sample was peripheral blood. The receptors stem from a man older than 75 with acute or convalescent COVID-19.

This rearrangement joins TRBV12-3 or TRBV12-4 to TRBJ2-7, with D uncertain. Trimming took off 1 base at V and 3 bases at J, with 7 bases between the two ends. The CDR3 runs to 13 residues. The CDR3 region is CASSLVPGYEQYF. DNA of the CDR3: TGTGCCAGCAGTTTAGTACCAGGCTACGAGCAGTACTTC.

This chain connects TRBV24-1 to TRBJ1-2; possibly TRBD1 for D (6 bases). The CDR3 spans 13 residues. CDR1 and CDR2 (germline): KGHDR, SFDVKD. Trimming shortened V by 3 bases and J by 4 bases, and 8 bases separated the two germline ends. The CDR3 loop is CATSDDRTYGYTF. CDR3 nucleotides: TGTGCCACCAGTGATGACAGGACCTATGGCTACACCTTC.

The J gene is TRBJ1-5, the V gene TRBV10-1; no reliable D call. The CDR3 totals 13 residues. Germline V lookup: CDR1 WNHNN, CDR2 SYGVQD (reference sequence). The ends were cut back, 3 bases at V and 7 bases at J, with 10 bases in the middle. The DNA for the CDR3 is TGCGCCAGCAGTGACTCAGGTCAGCAGCCCCAGCATTTT. As protein: CASSDSGQQPQHF.